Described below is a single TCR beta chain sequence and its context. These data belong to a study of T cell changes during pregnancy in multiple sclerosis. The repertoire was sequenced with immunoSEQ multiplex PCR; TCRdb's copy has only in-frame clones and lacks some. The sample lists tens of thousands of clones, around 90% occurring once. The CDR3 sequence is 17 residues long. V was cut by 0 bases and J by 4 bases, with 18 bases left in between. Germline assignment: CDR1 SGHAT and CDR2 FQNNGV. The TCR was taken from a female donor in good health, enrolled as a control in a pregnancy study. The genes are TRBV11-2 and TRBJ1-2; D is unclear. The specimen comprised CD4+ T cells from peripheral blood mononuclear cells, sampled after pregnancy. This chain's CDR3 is CASSLDGVPGSSYGYTF. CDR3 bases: TGTGCCAGCAGCTTAGATGGCGTTCCGGGAAGCAGCTATGGCTACACCTTC. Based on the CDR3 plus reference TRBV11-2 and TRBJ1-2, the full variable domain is EAGVAQSPRYKIIEKRQSVAFWCNPISGHATLYWYQQILGQGPKLLIQFQNNGVVDDSQLPKDRFSAERLKGVDSTLKIQPAKLEDSAVYLCASSLDGVPGSSYGYTFGSGTRLTVV.